Listed below are T cell receptor beta chains from one sample, sequenced in a study of blood T cell repertoires in COVID-19. Clones were read by immunoSEQ multiplex PCR, and TCRdb kept only the in-frame ones, dropping some. The sample shows about 120,000 clones, over 60% of them seen only once. Material: peripheral blood. These receptor sequences come from a woman older than 75 with acute or convalescent COVID-19. Both conserved end residues are part of each CDR3. Each record gives: J gene, D gene, V gene, CDR3 DNA, CDR3 protein. D genes are given only for firm matches.

TRBJ2-1,.,TRBV9,TGTGCCAGCAGCGTAGGATGGACTTACAATGAGCAGTTCTTC,CASSVGWTYNEQFF
TRBJ2-2,.,TRBV28,TGTGCCAGCAGTTTGCCCGGGGAGACCGGGGAGCTGTTTTTT,CASSLPGETGELFF
TRBJ2-7,.,TRBV18,TGTGCCAGCTCACGTCAGGGGGGCTACGAGCAGTACTTC,CASSRQGGYEQYF
TRBJ2-5,TRBD2,TRBV5-5,TGTGCCAGCATCCGCGGGAGCGGGGAGACCCAGTACTTC,CASIRGSGETQYF
TRBJ1-1,.,TRBV6-5,TGTGCCAGCAGCCTTGAAGGAGTCACTGAAGCTTTCTTT,CASSLEGVTEAFF
TRBJ1-5,.,TRBV7-2,TGTGCCAGCAGCTCTAATTACAATCAGCCCCAGCATTTT,CASSSNYNQPQHF
TRBJ1-2,.,TRBV21-1,TGTGCCAGCAGCAAAGCGCTACTGAGAACCACCGGTGGCTACACCTTC,CASSKALLRTTGGYTF
TRBJ2-7,.,TRBV5-1,TGCGCCAGCAGCGGCACAGGGTCCTACGAGCAGTACTTC,CASSGTGSYEQYF
TRBJ1-1,.,TRBV10-3,TGTGCCATCAGGGGTGGGGCGGACACAAACACTGAAGCTTTCTTT,CAIRGGADTNTEAFF
TRBJ1-1,TRBD1,TRBV11-2,TGTGCCAGCAGGCTCGACAGGGGGCGCGGGAACACTGAAGCTTTCTTT,CASRLDRGRGNTEAFF
TRBJ1-6,.,TRBV5-1,TGCGCCAGCAGCTTGGGGGAGGGACAATCACCCCTCCACTTT,CASSLGEGQSPLHF